Below, one T cell receptor beta chain is given with its context. The data were taken from a study of cytomegalovirus exposure and HLA in healthy donors. The PCR made use of 60 Vbeta and 13 Jbeta primers. Sequencing was performed with immunoSEQ multiplex PCR; in TCRdb, only in-frame clones are kept and a portion is missing. There are tens of thousands of clones in the sample; about 80% occur only once, and 51% lies in the top ten. This TCR came from a man aged 45 to 65 in good health and CMV-seropositive. Sequencing was performed on PBMCs.

CDR3 sequence: CASSVQASGGSSYNEQFF. CDR3 bases: TGTGCCAGCAGCGTTCAGGCTAGCGGGGGGAGCTCCTACAATGAGCAGTTCTTC. V and J are TRBV7-2 and TRBJ2-1; 11 bases map to TRBD2. The trim removed 5 bases at V and 0 bases at J, leaving 9 bases unmatched. The germline V gene encodes CDR1 SGHTA and CDR2 FQGNSA. The CDR3 is 18 amino acids. Filled out from reference TRBV7-2 and TRBJ2-1, the complete variable domain reads GAGVSQSPSNKVTEKGKDVELRCDPISGHTALYWYRQSLGQGLEFLIYFQGNSAPDKSGLPSDRFSAERTGGSVSTLTIQRTQQEDSAVYLCASSVQASGGSSYNEQFFGPGTRLTVL.